The 6 T cell receptor beta chains given below trace back to one sample, sequenced in a study of cytomegalovirus exposure and HLA in healthy donors. Both 60 Vbeta primers and 13 Jbeta primers went into the PCR. Method: immunoSEQ multiplex PCR; TCRdb's copy keeps in-frame clones and lacks some. The profile shows approximately 220,000 clones, about 80% of them singletons. Input material: PBMCs. These TCRs come from a male donor in good health and CMV-seronegative.

V usage is TRBV7-9 and J usage is TRBJ2-7; 7 bases are shared with TRBD2. This CDR3 region has 16 residues. The germline gives CDR1 SEHNR, CDR2 FQNEAQ (reference sequence). Trimming removed 5 bases from V and 4 bases from J; junction bases left unmatched: 14. The CDR3 coding sequence is TGTGCCAGCAGCATCGGGGGGTGGTCCGGGGGGTACGAGCAGTACTTC. Residues: CASSIGGWSGGYEQYF.

The chain has TRBV18 and TRBJ1-5; D is perhaps TRBD1 (6 bases). Per the germline V gene, CDR1 is KGHSH and CDR2 is LQKENI. The V end was cut by 2 bases, the J end by 5 bases, with 13 bases between. The CDR3 length is 15 residues. The CDR3 bases are TGTGCCAGCTCACCAACAGGGTTAAGGGATCAGCCCCAGCATTTT. Translating it yields CASSPTGLRDQPQHF.

The chain employs TRBV28 and TRBJ2-1; the match to TRBD1 covers 8 bases. The CDR3 is made up of 15 amino acids. V shed 6 bases, J shed 7 bases, and the junction held 11 bases outside the gene matches. Looked up from germline, CDR1 is MDHEN and CDR2 is SYDVKM. The CDR3 coding sequence is TGTGCCAGCAGGCTACCGGCAGGGGGCGGGAATGAGCAGTTCTTC. This translates into CASRLPAGGGNEQFF.

CDR3 DNA sequence: TGTGCCAGCAGCTTGTTTAATTTAGTATGGTCCGGCGAGCAGTACTTC. Amino acid sequence: CASSLFNLVWSGEQYF. The chain recombines TRBV7-2 with TRBJ2-7; no definite D call. V gave up 3 bases and J gave up 6 bases, with 21 bases separating them. The CDR3 has 16 amino acids. CDR1 SGHTA and CDR2 FQGNSA come from the germline V gene.

This clone was observed once. The rearrangement uses TRBV4-1 and TRBJ2-2; TRBD1 might be the D (5 bases). The V end lost 3 bases, the J end lost 5 bases, and 10 bases lay between the germline ends. CDR1 is MGHRA, CDR2 YSYEKL, per germline. The CDR3 contains 14 residues. CDR3 sequence: CASSHHKGTGELFF. The CDR3 nucleotides are TGCGCCAGCAGCCACCACAAGGGGACCGGGGAGCTGTTTTTT.

The chain uses TRBV14 and TRBJ2-7; D possibly corresponds to TRBD1 (6 bases). The CDR3 is 14 residues long. Germline lookup yields CDR1 SGHDN and CDR2 FVKESK. The ends were cut back, 4 bases at V and 2 bases at J, with 12 bases in the middle. CDR3 DNA: TGTGCCAGCAGCCTGGTACAGGGCCCCTACGAGCAGTACTTC. Its translation: CASSLVQGPYEQYF. Full variable domain (remainder filled in from reference TRBV14 and TRBJ2-7): EAGVTQFPSHSVIEKGQTVTLRCDPISGHDNLYWYRRVMGKEIKFLLHFVKESKQDESGMPNNRFLAERTGGTYSTLKVQPAELEDSGVYFCASSLVQGPYEQYFGPGTRLTVT.